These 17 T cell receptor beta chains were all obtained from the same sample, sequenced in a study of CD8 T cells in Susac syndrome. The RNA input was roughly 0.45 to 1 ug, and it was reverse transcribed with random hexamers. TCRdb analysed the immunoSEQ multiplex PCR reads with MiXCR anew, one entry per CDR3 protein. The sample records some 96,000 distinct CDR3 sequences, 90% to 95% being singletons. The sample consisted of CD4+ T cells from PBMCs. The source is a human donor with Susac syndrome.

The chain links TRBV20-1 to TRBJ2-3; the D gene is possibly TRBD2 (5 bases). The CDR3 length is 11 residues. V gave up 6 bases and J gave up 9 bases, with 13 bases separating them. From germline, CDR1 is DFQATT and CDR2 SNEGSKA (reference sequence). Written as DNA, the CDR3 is TGCAGTGCCCTTCTCGAGGGCACGCAGTATTTT. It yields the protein CSALLEGTQYF.

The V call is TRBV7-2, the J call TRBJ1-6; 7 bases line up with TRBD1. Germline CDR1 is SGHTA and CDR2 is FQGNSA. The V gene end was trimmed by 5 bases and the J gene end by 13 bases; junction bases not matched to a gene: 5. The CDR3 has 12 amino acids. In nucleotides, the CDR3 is TGTGCCAGCAGCCTGACAGGGAATCCCCTCCACTTT. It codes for CASSLTGNPLHF. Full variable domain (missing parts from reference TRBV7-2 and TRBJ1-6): GAGVSQSPSNKVTEKGKDVELRCDPISGHTALYWYRQSLGQGLEFLIYFQGNSAPDKSGLPSDRFSAERTGGSVSTLTIQRTQQEDSAVYLCASSLTGNPLHFGNGTRLTVT.

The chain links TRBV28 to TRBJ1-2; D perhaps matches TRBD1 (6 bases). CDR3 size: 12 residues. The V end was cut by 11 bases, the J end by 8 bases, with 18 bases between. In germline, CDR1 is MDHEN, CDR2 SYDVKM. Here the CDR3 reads CAAQRGMEGYTF. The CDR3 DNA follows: TGTGCCGCGCAGAGGGGGATGGAGGGCTACACCTTC.

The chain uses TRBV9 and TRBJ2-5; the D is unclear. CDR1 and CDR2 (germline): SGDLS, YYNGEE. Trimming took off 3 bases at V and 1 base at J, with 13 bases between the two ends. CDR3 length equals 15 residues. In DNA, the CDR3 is TGTGCCAGCAGCGACGCAGGACGGATCCAAGAGACCCAGTACTTC. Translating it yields CASSDAGRIQETQYF.

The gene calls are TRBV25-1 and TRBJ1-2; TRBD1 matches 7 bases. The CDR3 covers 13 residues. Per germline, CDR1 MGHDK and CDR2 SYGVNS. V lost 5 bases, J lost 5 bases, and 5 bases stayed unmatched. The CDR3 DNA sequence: TGTGCCAGCAGTCGGGGACAGCTTTATGGCTACACCTTC. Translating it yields CASSRGQLYGYTF.

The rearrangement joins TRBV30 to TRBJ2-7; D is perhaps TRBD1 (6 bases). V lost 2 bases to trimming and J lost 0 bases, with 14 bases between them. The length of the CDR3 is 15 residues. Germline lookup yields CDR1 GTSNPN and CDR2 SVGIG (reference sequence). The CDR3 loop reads CAWSPRQGFSYEQYF. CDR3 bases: TGTGCCTGGAGTCCCCGTCAGGGGTTCTCCTACGAGCAGTACTTC.

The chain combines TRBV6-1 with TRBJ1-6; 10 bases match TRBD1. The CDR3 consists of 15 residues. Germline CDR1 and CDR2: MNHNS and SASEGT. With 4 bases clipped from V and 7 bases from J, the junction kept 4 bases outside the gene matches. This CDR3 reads CASSAPGQGNSPLHF. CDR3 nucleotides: TGTGCCAGCAGTGCACCGGGACAGGGGAATTCACCCCTCCACTTT.

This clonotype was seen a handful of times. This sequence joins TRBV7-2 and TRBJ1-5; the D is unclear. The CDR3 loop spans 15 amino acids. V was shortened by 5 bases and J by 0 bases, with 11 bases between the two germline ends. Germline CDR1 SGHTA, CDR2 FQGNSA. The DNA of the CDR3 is TGTGCCAGCAGCCAAGACAAGTTTAGCAATCAGCCCCAGCATTTT. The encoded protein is CASSQDKFSNQPQHF.

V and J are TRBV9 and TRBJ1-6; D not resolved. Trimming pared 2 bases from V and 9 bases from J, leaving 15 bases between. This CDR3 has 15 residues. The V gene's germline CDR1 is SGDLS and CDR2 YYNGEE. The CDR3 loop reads CASSVFYDSSSPLHF. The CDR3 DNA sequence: TGTGCCAGCAGCGTTTTCTATGATTCGAGTTCACCCCTCCACTTT.

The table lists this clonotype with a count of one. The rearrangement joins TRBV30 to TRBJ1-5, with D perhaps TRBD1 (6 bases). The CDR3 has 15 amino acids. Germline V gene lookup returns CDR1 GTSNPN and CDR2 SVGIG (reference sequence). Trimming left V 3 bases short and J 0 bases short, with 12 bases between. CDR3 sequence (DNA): TGTGCCTGGAGCCGGACAGACCTTAGCAATCAGCCCCAGCATTTT. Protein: CAWSRTDLSNQPQHF. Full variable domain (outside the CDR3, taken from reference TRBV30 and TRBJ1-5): SQTIHQWPATLVQPVGSPLSLECTVEGTSNPNLYWYRQAAGRGLQLLFYSVGIGQISSEVPQNLSASRPQDRQFILSSKKLLLSDSGFYLCAWSRTDLSNQPQHFGDGTRLSIL.

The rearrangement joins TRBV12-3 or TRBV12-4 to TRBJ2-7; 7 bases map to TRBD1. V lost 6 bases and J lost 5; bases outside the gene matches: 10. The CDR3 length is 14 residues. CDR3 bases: TGTGCCAGCAGCCGACAGGGTAAGGTCCACGAGCAGTACTTC. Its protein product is CASSRQGKVHEQYF.

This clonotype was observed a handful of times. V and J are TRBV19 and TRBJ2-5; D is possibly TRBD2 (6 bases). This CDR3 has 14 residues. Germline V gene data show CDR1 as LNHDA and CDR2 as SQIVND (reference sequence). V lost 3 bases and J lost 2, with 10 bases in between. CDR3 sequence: CASSIGGLQETQYF. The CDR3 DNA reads TGTGCCAGTAGTATCGGCGGACTACAAGAGACCCAGTACTTC.

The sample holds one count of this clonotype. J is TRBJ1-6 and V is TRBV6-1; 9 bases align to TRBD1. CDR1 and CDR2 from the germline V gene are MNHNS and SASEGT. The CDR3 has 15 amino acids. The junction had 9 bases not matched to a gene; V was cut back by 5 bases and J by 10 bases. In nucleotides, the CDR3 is TGTGCCAGCAGTCACACGGGACAGGGAGGCTCACCCCTCCACTTT. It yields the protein CASSHTGQGGSPLHF.

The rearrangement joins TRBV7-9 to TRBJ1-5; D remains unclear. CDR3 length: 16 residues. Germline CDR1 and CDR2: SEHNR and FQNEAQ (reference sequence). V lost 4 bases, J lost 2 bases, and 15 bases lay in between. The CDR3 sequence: CASSSGWGSGNQPQHF. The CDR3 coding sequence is TGTGCCAGCAGCTCCGGCTGGGGATCGGGCAATCAGCCCCAGCATTTT.

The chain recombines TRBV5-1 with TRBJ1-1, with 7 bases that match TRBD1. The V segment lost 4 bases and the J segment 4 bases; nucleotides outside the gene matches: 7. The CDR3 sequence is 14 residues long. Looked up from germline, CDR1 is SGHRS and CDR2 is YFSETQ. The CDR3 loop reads CASSRGGEGTEAFF. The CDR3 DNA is TGCGCCAGCAGCCGAGGGGGCGAGGGCACTGAAGCTTTCTTT.

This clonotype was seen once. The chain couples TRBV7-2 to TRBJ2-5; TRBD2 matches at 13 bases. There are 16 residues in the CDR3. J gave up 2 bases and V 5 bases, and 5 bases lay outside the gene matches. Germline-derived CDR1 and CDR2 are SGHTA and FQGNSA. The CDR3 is CASSPRLAGGQETQYF. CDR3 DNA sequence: TGTGCCAGCAGCCCCAGACTAGCGGGGGGACAAGAGACCCAGTACTTC.

The CDR3 reads CATSRDSRGQTEAFF. The CDR3 bases are TGTGCCACCAGCAGAGATTCCAGGGGGCAGACTGAAGCTTTCTTT. The chain uses TRBV15 and TRBJ1-1, with TRBD1 matching over 8 bases. Germline loops: CDR1 LNHNV, CDR2 YYDKDF (reference sequence). The ends lost 0 bases at V and 5 bases at J; junction bases unmatched: 5. This CDR3 has 15 amino acids.